These 6 T cell receptor beta chains originate from one sample sequenced in a study of cytomegalovirus exposure and HLA in healthy donors. Vbeta (60) and Jbeta (13) primers were used in the PCR. Data came from immunoSEQ multiplex PCR; TCRdb stores just in-frame clones and leaves some out. The sample records about 190,000 clones, 75% to 85% being singletons. Sequencing input: PBMCs. The receptors were gathered from a woman between 18 and 30 years old in good health and CMV-seronegative.

This rearrangement joins TRBV19 to TRBJ2-1; possibly TRBD1 for D (6 bases). CDR1 is LNHDA, CDR2 SQIVND, per germline (reference sequence). The CDR3 length is 17 residues. Between the trimmed V and J ends, which lost 5 bases and 5 bases, there was a span of 22 bases. The CDR3, as DNA: TGTGCCAGTAGTGCGGCACAGGGTTATGGTGGTCACAATGAGCAGTTCTTC. Translated: CASSAAQGYGGHNEQFF.

V and J are TRBV5-1 and TRBJ2-2, with no clear D. V was trimmed by 1 base and J by 3 bases, leaving 7 bases between them. The germline CDR1 and CDR2 sequences are SGHRS and YFSETQ. There are 14 residues in the CDR3. Here the CDR3 DNA reads TGCGCCAGCAGCTTGCACATGGACACCGGGGAGCTGTTTTTT. Amino acids: CASSLHMDTGELFF.

This clone came up a few times. V and J are TRBV19 and TRBJ2-2; D unresolved. The CDR3 loop spans 11 amino acids. Germline V gene lookup returns CDR1 LNHDA and CDR2 SQIVND (reference sequence). V gave up 9 bases and J gave up 5 bases, with 7 bases separating them. The CDR3 is CASRGTGELFF. The CDR3 DNA sequence: TGTGCCAGCAGAGGTACCGGGGAGCTGTTTTTT.

The rearrangement links TRBV10-3 to TRBJ2-7; TRBD1 aligns across 10 bases. V lost 6 bases, J lost 7 bases, and 6 bases stayed unmatched. In germline, CDR1 is ENHRY, CDR2 SYGVKD. This CDR3 is 13 amino acids long. CDR3 sequence reads: CAIRGDRGLEQYF. CDR3 nucleotides: TGTGCCATCAGGGGGGACAGGGGTCTGGAGCAGTACTTC.

V usage is TRBV7-6 and J usage is TRBJ1-2, with 8 bases matching TRBD1. Germline lookup yields CDR1 SGHVS and CDR2 FNYEAQ. J gave up 1 base and V 4 bases, and 11 bases lay outside the gene matches. The CDR3 covers 17 residues. CDR3 sequence: CASSSTLRQGLNYGYTF. The CDR3 DNA sequence: TGTGCCAGCAGCTCTACCCTGCGACAGGGGCTTAACTATGGCTACACCTTC.

The V call is TRBV7-8, the J call TRBJ1-6; 7 bases map to TRBD1. V dropped 1 base and J dropped 7; count of bases not matched to a gene: 1. CDR3 length: 14 residues. Per the germline V gene, CDR1 is SGHVS and CDR2 is FQNEAQ. The CDR3 spells CASSLGTGNSPLHF. CDR3 DNA: TGTGCCAGCAGCTTAGGGACAGGCAATTCACCCCTCCACTTT.